These 24 T cell receptor beta chains came from one sample sequenced in a study of post-analysis software for immune sequencing data. Study-wide results and caveats: There were about five TRBV segments more frequent in patients than controls, and TRBV5-6, TRBV5-1 and TRBV20-1 were among them.

These receptors lack a known antigen. cDNA libraries of TCR beta carried unique molecular identifiers. One entry per CDR3 protein, called by TCRdb with MiXCR from the PCR reads. The table lists 700,000 to 800,000 distinct CDR3 sequences, roughly 29% of them singletons. The sample taken for sequencing was blood. Every receptor here comes from a girl aged 10-17 years with multiple sclerosis.

The chain employs TRBV20-1 and TRBJ2-1; D not certain. Germline V lookup: CDR1 DFQATT, CDR2 SNEGSKA (reference sequence). The length of the CDR3 is 10 residues. The V end lost 1 base, the J end lost 15 bases, and 10 bases lay between the germline ends. The CDR3 bases are TGCAGTGCTAGAGGCCGATGGGGGTTCTTC. Translation: CSARGRWGFF.

V and J are TRBV19 and TRBJ1-5; possibly TRBD1 for D (6 bases). CDR3 size: 14 residues. Trimming pared 6 bases from V and 6 bases from J, leaving 15 bases between. Germline-derived CDR1 and CDR2 are LNHDA and SQIVND (reference sequence). In nucleotides, the CDR3 is TGTGCCAGTAGCCTCCGGGACATCGGTCAGCCCCAGCATTTT. Amino acids: CASSLRDIGQPQHF. The variable domain in full, with the rest retrieved from reference TRBV19 and TRBJ1-5, is DGGITQSPKYLFRKEGQNVTLSCEQNLNHDAMYWYRQDPGQGLRLIYYSQIVNDFQKGDIAEGYSVSREKKESFPLTVTSAQKNPTAFYLCASSLRDIGQPQHFGDGTRLSIL.

The V call is TRBV6-5, the J call TRBJ2-5, with D perhaps TRBD1 (5 bases). The germline V gene has CDR1 MNHEY and CDR2 SVGAGI. V was clipped by 10 bases and J by 2 bases, with 20 bases between them. This CDR3 has 15 amino acids. CDR3 region: CATLRQFTAQETQYF. The CDR3 DNA reads as TGTGCCACCCTAAGACAGTTCACAGCACAAGAGACCCAGTACTTC.

The chain joins TRBV3-1 to TRBJ1-1, with TRBD1 identical over 7 bases. The CDR3 is made up of 13 amino acids. Germline assignment: CDR1 LGHDT and CDR2 YNNKEL (reference sequence). Losses at the gene ends were 4 bases for V and 11 bases for J; bases not matched to a gene: 10. The CDR3 DNA is TGTGCCAGCAGCCCCCAGACAGGGAGGGCTGCTTTCTTT. Translated, it gives CASSPQTGRAAFF. Drawing the rest from reference TRBV3-1 and TRBJ1-1, the complete variable domain is DTAVSQTPKYLVTQMGNDKSIKCEQNLGHDTMYWYKQDSKKFLKIMFSYNNKELIINETVPNRFSPKSPDKAHLNLHINSLELGDSAVYFCASSPQTGRAAFFGQGTRLTVV.

A note on this clonotype: At one of its ends the junction is not consistent with the germline gene, which may arise from a read error. The rearrangement joins TRBV4-1 to TRBJ1-2; a possible D gene is TRBD1 (5 bases). CDR3 length: 14 residues. CDR1 is MGHRA and CDR2 is YSYEKL in the germline V gene. The CDR3 here is CASSQGQGRSGHTF. In DNA form, the CDR3 reads TGCGCCAGCAGCCAAGGCCAGGGACGTTCTGGCCACACCTTC.

The chain couples TRBV12-3 or TRBV12-4 to TRBJ1-1; D gene unclear. The length of the CDR3 is 15 residues. V was trimmed by 6 bases and J by 1 base, leaving 15 bases between them. The CDR3 sequence is CASSPFSSRNTEAFF. The CDR3 coding sequence is TGTGCCAGCAGCCCATTCAGCAGTCGGAACACTGAAGCTTTCTTT.

This chain links TRBV7-6 with TRBJ1-6; D gene unclear. V was clipped by 1 base and J by 5 bases, with 9 bases between them. This CDR3 has 15 amino acids. Germline V lookup: CDR1 SGHVS, CDR2 FNYEAQ. This chain's CDR3 is CASSLGARNNSPLHF. The CDR3 bases are TGTGCCAGCAGCTTAGGTGCCAGAAATAATTCACCCCTCCACTTT.

Written as DNA, the CDR3 is TGTGCCAGCAGCCCCATTGGGGGCAGGCCTGGGGCCAACGTCCTGACTTTC. Residues: CASSPIGGRPGANVLTF. This chain joins TRBV7-9 and TRBJ2-6, with D possibly matching TRBD1 (6 bases). The V end lost 5 bases, the J end lost 2 bases, and 16 bases lay between the germline ends. The CDR3 has 17 residues. Germline-derived CDR1 and CDR2 are SEHNR and FQNEAQ (reference sequence).

The rearrangement joins TRBV7-2 to TRBJ1-2; D is unresolved. The length of the CDR3 is 15 residues. CDR1 and CDR2 from the germline V gene are SGHTA and FQGNSA. The V end lost 5 bases, the J end lost 1 base, and 14 bases lay between the germline ends. CDR3 sequence: CASSPRADLNYGYTF. The CDR3 DNA follows: TGTGCCAGCAGCCCCCGGGCGGACCTTAACTATGGCTACACCTTC.

The chain has TRBV3-1 and TRBJ1-2; tentatively, D is TRBD1 (5 bases). This CDR3 has 14 amino acids. CDR1 is LGHDT, CDR2 YNNKEL, per germline (reference sequence). Trimming took 4 bases from V and 5 from J, leaving 14 bases between them. CDR3 nucleotide sequence: TGTGCCAGCAGCCCGAGGGGAGTTCGGTATGGCTACACCTTC. This codes for CASSPRGVRYGYTF.

This clonotype was seen a handful of times. This sequence joins TRBV20-1 and TRBJ2-4, with unresolved D. Germline V gene data show CDR1 as DFQATT and CDR2 as SNEGSKA (reference sequence). V was shortened by 5 bases and J by 6 bases, with 20 bases between the two germline ends. The CDR3 length is 15 residues. The CDR3 bases are TGCAGTGCTTGGCTCCCCATGGGGTATAGAAACATTCAGTACTTC. Amino acids: CSAWLPMGYRNIQYF.

This clonotype was counted a few times. This chain connects TRBV6-6 to TRBJ1-2, with TRBD1 matching 7 bases. With V trimmed by 7 bases and J by 3 bases, 11 bases remained unmatched. CDR1 is MNHNY and CDR2 is SVGAGI in the germline V gene (reference sequence). This CDR3 has 15 residues. The CDR3 is CASMVGGSRDYGYTF. The CDR3 nucleotides read TGTGCCAGCATGGTAGGGGGCTCCAGAGACTATGGCTACACCTTC.

This clonotype is a singleton in its sample. One end of the junction varies from germline; a read error may be responsible. This chain joins TRBV6-2 or TRBV6-3 and TRBJ2-6; 7 nucleotides match TRBD1. The CDR3 covers 16 residues. Germline values: CDR1 MNHEY, CDR2 SVGEGT. CDR3 region: CASSYPGTAGANVPTF. The CDR3 DNA sequence: TGTGCCAGCAGTTATCCCGGGACAGCAGGGGCCAACGTCCCGACTTTC.

This clonotype was seen a few times. V is TRBV14 and J is TRBJ2-1; the D call may be TRBD1 or TRBD2 (5 bases each). This CDR3 region has 15 residues. Germline CDR1 and CDR2: SGHDN and FVKESK. Deletions cut 4 bases from V and 9 bases from J, with 19 bases between. CDR3 protein: CASSPPGTVFSEQFF. DNA for the CDR3: TGTGCCAGCAGCCCTCCCGGGACGGTTTTTAGTGAGCAGTTCTTC.

This chain joins TRBV6-2 or TRBV6-3 and TRBJ2-2, with D uncertain. Trimming cost V 5 bases and J 0 bases, with 7 bases left between them. The length of the CDR3 is 14 residues. Germline CDR1 reads MNHEY; CDR2 reads SVGEGT. The CDR3 sequence is CASSPIANTGELFF. In DNA, the CDR3 is TGTGCCAGCAGTCCGATAGCGAACACCGGGGAGCTGTTTTTT.

This clonotype was observed many times. The V gene is TRBV9, the J gene TRBJ2-3, with 9 bases that match TRBD1. Germline trimming cut 0 bases from V and 2 bases from J; bases unmatched to any gene: 1. The germline V gene has CDR1 SGDLS and CDR2 YYNGEE. CDR3 length: 15 amino acids. The CDR3 nucleotides read TGTGCCAGCAGCGTAGGGGACAGGGACACAGATACGCAGTATTTT. Encoded protein: CASSVGDRDTDTQYF. Full variable domain (missing parts from reference TRBV9 and TRBJ2-3): DSGVTQTPKHLITATGQRVTLRCSPRSGDLSVYWYQQSLDQGLQFLIQYYNGEERAKGNILERFSAQQFPDLHSELNLSSLELGDSALYFCASSVGDRDTDTQYFGPGTRLTVL.

This clonotype appeared once. The chain links TRBV4-3 to TRBJ2-2; 9 bases fit TRBD1. Germline V CDR1 and CDR2: LGHNA, YSLEER. The length of the CDR3 is 16 residues. V lost 2 bases, J lost 4 bases, and 5 bases stayed unmatched. The CDR3 DNA reads TGCGCCAGCAGCCAACGACAGGGGGTGGGCACCGGGGAGCTGTTTTTT. It is translated as CASSQRQGVGTGELFF.

CDR3 in amino acids: CASSLVGGGINEQFF. CDR3 nucleotide sequence: TGTGCCAGCAGCTTAGTTGGAGGGGGGATCAATGAGCAGTTCTTC. This sequence joins TRBV7-9 and TRBJ2-1; either TRBD1 or TRBD2 may fit D (6 bases each). Germline V gene sequence: CDR1 SEHNR, CDR2 FQNEAQ (reference sequence). V was clipped by 1 base and J by 6 bases, with 13 bases between them. The CDR3 loop spans 15 amino acids.

The CDR3 bases are TGTGCCAGCAACTATCAGGACAGGCCAAGGGGAGAACTGTTTTTT. It specifies CASNYQDRPRGELFF. This sequence joins TRBV7-2 and TRBJ1-4, with TRBD1 matching 7 bases. The CDR3 consists of 15 residues. CDR1 and CDR2 from the germline V gene are SGHTA and FQGNSA. J was trimmed by 12 bases and V by 7 bases; bases with no gene match: 17.

There are a few counts of this clonotype. This chain joins TRBV15 and TRBJ2-6; D ambiguous. V lost 0 bases, J lost 2 bases, and 5 bases lay in between. Germline-derived CDR1 and CDR2 are LNHNV and YYDKDF (reference sequence). CDR3 length equals 15 residues. The CDR3 spells CATSRDKAGANVLTF. CDR3 DNA: TGTGCCACCAGCAGAGATAAAGCTGGGGCCAACGTCCTGACTTTC.

This chain connects TRBV20-1 to TRBJ2-1; maybe TRBD1 (6 bases). Trimming stripped 3 bases from V and 3 bases from J, with 15 bases between. Germline V CDR1 and CDR2: DFQATT, SNEGSKA (reference sequence). This CDR3 has 15 amino acids. CDR3 loop: CSASVQGHFYNEQFF. The CDR3 DNA reads TGCAGTGCTAGCGTACAGGGCCACTTCTACAATGAGCAGTTCTTC.

This clonotype was observed a handful of times. The chain is built from TRBV28 and TRBJ2-1; 8 bases map to TRBD2. This CDR3 has 17 residues. J gave up 0 bases and V 0 bases, and 4 bases lay outside the gene matches. Per germline, CDR1 MDHEN and CDR2 SYDVKM. The CDR3 is CASSLWSSGSSYNEQFF. DNA of the CDR3: TGTGCCAGCAGTTTATGGTCGAGCGGGAGCTCCTACAATGAGCAGTTCTTC.

This clonotype has only a few counts. V gene TRBV27 combines with J gene TRBJ2-7; no clear D. Per germline, CDR1 MNHEY and CDR2 SMNVEV (reference sequence). This CDR3 has 14 residues. V lost 4 bases, J lost 2 bases, and 12 bases lay in between. DNA of the CDR3: TGTGCCAGCAGTTGGTCGCCTTTTACCTACGAGCAGTACTTC. Protein product: CASSWSPFTYEQYF.

As to this clonotype: The junction and the germline gene differ at one end; a read error may be behind it. This chain uses TRBV20-1 with TRBJ1-1; D not resolved. CDR1 is DFQATT, CDR2 SNEGSKA, per germline (reference sequence). This CDR3 comprises 14 residues. CDR3 protein: CSASGGIVVTEAFF. The CDR3 DNA is TGCAGTGCTTCCGGTGGGATAGTAGTAACTGAGGCTTTCTTT.